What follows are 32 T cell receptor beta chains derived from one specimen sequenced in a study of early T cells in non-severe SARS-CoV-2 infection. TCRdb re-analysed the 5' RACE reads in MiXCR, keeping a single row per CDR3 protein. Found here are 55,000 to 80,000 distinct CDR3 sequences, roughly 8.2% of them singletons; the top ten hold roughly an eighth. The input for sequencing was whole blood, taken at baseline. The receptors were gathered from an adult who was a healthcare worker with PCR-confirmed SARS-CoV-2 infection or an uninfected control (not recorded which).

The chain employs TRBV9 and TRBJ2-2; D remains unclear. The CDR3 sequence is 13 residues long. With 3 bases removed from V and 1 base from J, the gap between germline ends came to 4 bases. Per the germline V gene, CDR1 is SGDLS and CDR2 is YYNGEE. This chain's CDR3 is CASSAENTGELFF. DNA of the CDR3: TGTGCCAGCAGCGCGGAGAACACCGGGGAGCTGTTTTTT.

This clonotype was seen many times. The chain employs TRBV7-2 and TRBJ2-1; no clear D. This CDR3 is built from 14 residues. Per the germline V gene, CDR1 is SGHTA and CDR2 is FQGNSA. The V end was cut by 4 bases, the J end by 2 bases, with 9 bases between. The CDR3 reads CASSSQPPYNEQFF. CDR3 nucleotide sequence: TGTGCCAGCAGCTCCCAACCCCCCTACAATGAGCAGTTCTTC.

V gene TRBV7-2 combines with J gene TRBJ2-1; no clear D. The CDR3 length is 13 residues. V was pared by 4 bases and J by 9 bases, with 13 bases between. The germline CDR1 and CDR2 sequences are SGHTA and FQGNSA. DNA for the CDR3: TGTGCCAGCAGCTCTGGATCAGGCCGTGAGCAGTTCTTC. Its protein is CASSSGSGREQFF. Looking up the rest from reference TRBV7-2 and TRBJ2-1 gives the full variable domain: GAGVSQSPSNKVTEKGKDVELRCDPISGHTALYWYRQSLGQGLEFLIYFQGNSAPDKSGLPSDRFSAERTGGSVSTLTIQRTQQEDSAVYLCASSSGSGREQFFGPGTRLTVL.

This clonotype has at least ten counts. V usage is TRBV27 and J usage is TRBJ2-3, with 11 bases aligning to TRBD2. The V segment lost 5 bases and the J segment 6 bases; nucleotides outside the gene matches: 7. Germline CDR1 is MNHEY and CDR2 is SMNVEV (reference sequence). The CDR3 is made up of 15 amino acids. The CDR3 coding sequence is TGTGCCAGCAGTGTACTAGCGGGAGTAAGGGATACGCAGTATTTT. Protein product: CASSVLAGVRDTQYF.

The DNA for the CDR3 is TGCGCCAGCAGCTTACAGATAAAAGAGACCCAGTACTTC. Translation: CASSLQIKETQYF. The chain links TRBV5-1 to TRBJ2-5; D gene unclear. V lost 2 bases, J lost 3 bases, and 8 bases lay in between. The CDR3 has 13 amino acids. In germline, CDR1 is SGHRS, CDR2 YFSETQ. Drawing the rest from reference TRBV5-1 and TRBJ2-5, the complete variable domain is KAGVTQTPRYLIKTRGQQVTLSCSPISGHRSVSWYQQTPGQGLQFLFEYFSETQRNKGNFPGRFSGRQFSNSRSEMNVSTLELGDSALYLCASSLQIKETQYFGPGTRLLVL.

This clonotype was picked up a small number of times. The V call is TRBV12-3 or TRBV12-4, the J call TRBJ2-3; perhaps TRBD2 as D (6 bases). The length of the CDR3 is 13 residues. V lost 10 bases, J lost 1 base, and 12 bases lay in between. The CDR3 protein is CAIARRGTDTQYF. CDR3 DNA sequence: TGTGCCATCGCCAGGAGGGGCACAGATACGCAGTATTTT.

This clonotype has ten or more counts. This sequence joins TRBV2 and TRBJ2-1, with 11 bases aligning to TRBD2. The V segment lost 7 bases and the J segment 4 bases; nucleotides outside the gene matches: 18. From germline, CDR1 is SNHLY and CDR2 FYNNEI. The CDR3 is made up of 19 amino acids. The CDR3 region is CASTKGPRTGTSGYNEQFF. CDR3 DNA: TGTGCCAGCACCAAGGGACCGCGGACGGGGACTAGCGGTTACAATGAGCAGTTCTTC.

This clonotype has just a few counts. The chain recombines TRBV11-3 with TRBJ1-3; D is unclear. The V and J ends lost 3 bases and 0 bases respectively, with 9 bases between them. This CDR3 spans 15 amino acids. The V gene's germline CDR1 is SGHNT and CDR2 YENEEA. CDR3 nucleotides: TGTGCCAGCAGCTTGTTGGCTAGCTCTGGAAACACCATATATTTT. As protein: CASSLLASSGNTIYF. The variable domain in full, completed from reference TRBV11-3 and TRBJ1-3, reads EAGVVQSPRYKIIEKKQPVAFWCNPISGHNTLYWYLQNLGQGPELLIRYENEEAVDDSQLPKDRFSAERLKGVDSTLKIQPAELGDSAVYLCASSLLASSGNTIYFGEGSWLTVV.

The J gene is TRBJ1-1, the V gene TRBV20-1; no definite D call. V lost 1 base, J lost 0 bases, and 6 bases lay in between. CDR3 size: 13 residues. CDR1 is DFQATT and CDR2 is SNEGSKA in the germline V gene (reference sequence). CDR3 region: CSARVHLNTEAFF. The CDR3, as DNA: TGCAGTGCTAGAGTCCACTTGAACACTGAAGCTTTCTTT.

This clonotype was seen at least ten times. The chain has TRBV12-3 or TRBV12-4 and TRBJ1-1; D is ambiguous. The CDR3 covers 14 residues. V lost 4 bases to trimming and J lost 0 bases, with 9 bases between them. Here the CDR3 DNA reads TGTGCCAGCAGTTGGGCAGGAATGAACACTGAAGCTTTCTTT. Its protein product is CASSWAGMNTEAFF.

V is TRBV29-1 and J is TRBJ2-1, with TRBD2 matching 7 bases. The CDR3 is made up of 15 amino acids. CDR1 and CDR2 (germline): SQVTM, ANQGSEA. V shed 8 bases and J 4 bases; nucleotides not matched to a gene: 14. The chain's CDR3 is CSHLGGLGDYNEQFF. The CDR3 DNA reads TGCAGCCACCTGGGAGGACTAGGAGATTACAATGAGCAGTTCTTC.

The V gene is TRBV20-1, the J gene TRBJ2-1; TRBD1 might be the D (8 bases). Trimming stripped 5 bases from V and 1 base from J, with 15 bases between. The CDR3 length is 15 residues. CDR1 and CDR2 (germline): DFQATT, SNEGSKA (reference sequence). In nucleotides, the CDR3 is TGCAGTGCTGGGGGGGACAGGTCTTCCTACAATGAGCAGTTCTTC. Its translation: CSAGGDRSSYNEQFF.

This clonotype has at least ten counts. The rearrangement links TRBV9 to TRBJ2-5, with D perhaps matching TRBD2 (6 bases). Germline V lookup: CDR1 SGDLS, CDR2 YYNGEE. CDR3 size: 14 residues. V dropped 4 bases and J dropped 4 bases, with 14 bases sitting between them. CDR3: CASSPSVRGETQYF. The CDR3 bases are TGTGCCAGCAGCCCTAGCGTGCGGGGAGAGACCCAGTACTTC.

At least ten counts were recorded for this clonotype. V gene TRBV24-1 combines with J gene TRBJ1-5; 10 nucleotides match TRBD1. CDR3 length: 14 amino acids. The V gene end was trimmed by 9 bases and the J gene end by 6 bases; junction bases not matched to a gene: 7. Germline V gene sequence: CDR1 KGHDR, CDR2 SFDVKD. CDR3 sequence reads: CATGTGAFTQPQHF. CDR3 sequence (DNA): TGTGCCACCGGGACAGGGGCCTTTACTCAGCCCCAGCATTTT.

The CDR3 here is CASSTLGQGAYGYTF. The CDR3 DNA sequence: TGTGCCAGTAGCACACTCGGACAGGGGGCCTATGGCTACACCTTC. The V call is TRBV19, the J call TRBJ1-2; the match to TRBD1 covers 11 bases. J lost 4 bases, V lost 6 bases, and 7 bases had no gene match. Germline V gives CDR1 LNHDA, CDR2 SQIVND (reference sequence). The CDR3 has 15 residues.

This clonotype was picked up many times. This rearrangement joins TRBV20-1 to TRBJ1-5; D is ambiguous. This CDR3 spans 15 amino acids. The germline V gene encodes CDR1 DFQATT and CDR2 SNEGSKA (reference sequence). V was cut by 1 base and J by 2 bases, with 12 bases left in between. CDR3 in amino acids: CSARGRGFRNQPQHF. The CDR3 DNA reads TGCAGTGCTAGAGGGCGGGGTTTCCGCAATCAGCCCCAGCATTTT.

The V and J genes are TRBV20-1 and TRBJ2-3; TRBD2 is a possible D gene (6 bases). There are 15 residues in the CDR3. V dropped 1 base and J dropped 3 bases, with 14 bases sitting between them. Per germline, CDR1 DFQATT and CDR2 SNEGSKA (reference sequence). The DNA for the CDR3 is TGCAGTGCTAGAGGGTTCTGGGGAGGTACAGATACGCAGTATTTT. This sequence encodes CSARGFWGGTDTQYF.

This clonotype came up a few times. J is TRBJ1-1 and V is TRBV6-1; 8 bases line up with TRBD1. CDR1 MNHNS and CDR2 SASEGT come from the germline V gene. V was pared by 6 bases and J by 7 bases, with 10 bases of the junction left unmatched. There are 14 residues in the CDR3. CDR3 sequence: CASSAYAGQDEAFF. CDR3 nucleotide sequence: TGTGCCAGCAGCGCGTACGCGGGACAGGATGAAGCTTTCTTT.

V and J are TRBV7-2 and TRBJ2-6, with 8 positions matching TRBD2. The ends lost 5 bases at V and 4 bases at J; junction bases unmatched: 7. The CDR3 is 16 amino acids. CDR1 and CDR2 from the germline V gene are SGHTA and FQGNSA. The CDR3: CASSLGSGAGANVLTF. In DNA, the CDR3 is TGTGCCAGCAGCCTAGGTAGCGGGGCCGGGGCCAACGTCCTGACTTTC. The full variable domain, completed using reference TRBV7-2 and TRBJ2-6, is GAGVSQSPSNKVTEKGKDVELRCDPISGHTALYWYRQSLGQGLEFLIYFQGNSAPDKSGLPSDRFSAERTGGSVSTLTIQRTQQEDSAVYLCASSLGSGAGANVLTFGAGSRLTVL.

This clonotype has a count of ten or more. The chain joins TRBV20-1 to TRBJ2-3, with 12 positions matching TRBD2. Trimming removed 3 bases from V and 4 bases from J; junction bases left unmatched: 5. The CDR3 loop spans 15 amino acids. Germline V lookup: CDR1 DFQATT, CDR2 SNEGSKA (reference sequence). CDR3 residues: CSASGTSGRSDTQYF. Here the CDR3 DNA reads TGCAGTGCTAGCGGAACTAGCGGGAGGTCAGATACGCAGTATTTT.

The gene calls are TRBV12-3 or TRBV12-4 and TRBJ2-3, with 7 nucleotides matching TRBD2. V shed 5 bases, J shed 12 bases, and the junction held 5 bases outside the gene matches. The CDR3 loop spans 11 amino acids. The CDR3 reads CASSRGSPQYF. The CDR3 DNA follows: TGTGCCAGCAGTCGCGGGAGCCCCCAGTATTTT.

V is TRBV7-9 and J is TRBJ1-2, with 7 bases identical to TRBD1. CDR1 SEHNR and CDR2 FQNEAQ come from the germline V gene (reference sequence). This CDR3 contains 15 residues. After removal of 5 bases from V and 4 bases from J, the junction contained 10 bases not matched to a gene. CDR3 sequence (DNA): TGTGCCAGCAGCGCTGCTGACAGGGACAGCTATGGCTACACCTTC. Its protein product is CASSAADRDSYGYTF.

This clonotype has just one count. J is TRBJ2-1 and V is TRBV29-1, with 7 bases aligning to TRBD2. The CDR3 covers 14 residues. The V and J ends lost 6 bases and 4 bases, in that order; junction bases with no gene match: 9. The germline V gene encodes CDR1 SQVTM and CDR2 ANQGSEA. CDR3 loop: CSVKQRGEYNEQFF. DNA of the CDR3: TGCAGCGTGAAACAGCGGGGAGAATACAATGAGCAGTTCTTC.

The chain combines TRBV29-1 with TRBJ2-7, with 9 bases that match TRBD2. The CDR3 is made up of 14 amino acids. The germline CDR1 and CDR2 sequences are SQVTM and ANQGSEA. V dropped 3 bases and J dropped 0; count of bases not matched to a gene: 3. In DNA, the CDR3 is TGCAGCGTTGAGGGTAGCGGGAGCTCCTACGAGCAGTACTTC. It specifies CSVEGSGSSYEQYF.

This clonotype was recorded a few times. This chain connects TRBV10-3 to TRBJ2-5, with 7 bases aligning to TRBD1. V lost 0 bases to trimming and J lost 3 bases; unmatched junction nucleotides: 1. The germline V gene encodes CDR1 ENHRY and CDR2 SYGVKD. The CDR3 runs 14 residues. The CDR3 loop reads CAISESGQKETQYF. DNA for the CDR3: TGTGCCATCAGTGAGTCGGGACAGAAAGAGACCCAGTACTTC.

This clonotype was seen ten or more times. CDR3 loop: CSARDLTGQNTGELFF. The CDR3 DNA follows: TGCAGTGCTAGAGATCTGACGGGTCAGAACACCGGGGAGCTGTTTTTT. V and J are TRBV20-1 and TRBJ2-2, with D unclear. The CDR3 sequence is 16 residues long. Trimming removed 0 bases from V and 1 base from J, with 12 bases in between. Germline CDR1 reads DFQATT; CDR2 reads SNEGSKA (reference sequence).

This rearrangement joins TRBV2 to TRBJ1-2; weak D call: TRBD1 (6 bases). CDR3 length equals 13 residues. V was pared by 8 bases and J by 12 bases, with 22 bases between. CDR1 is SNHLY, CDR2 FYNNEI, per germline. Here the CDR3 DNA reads TGTGCCAGCGTCATGTGGACAGATCTAAAGGACACCTTC. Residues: CASVMWTDLKDTF. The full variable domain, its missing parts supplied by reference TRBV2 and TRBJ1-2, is EPEVTQTPSHQVTQMGQEVILRCVPISNHLYFYWYRQILGQKVEFLVSFYNNEISEKSEIFDDQFSVERPDGSNFTLKIRSTKLEDSAMYFCASVMWTDLKDTFGSGTRLTVV.

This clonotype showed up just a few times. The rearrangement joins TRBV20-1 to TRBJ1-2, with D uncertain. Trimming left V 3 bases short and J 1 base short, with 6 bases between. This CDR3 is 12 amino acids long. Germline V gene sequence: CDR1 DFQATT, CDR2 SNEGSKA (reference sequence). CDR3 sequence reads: CSASGLNYGYTF. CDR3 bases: TGCAGTGCTAGTGGACTTAACTATGGCTACACCTTC.

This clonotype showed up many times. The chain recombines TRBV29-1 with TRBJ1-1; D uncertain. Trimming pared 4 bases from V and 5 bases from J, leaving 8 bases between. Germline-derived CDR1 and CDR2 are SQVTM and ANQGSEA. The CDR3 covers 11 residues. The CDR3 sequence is CSVVEGTEAFF. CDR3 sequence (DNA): TGCAGCGTTGTCGAGGGAACTGAAGCTTTCTTT.

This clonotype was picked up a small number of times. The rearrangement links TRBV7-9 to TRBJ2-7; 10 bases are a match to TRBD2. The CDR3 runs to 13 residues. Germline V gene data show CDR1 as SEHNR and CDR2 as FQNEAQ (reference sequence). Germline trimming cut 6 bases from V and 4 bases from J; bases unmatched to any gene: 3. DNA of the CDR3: TGTGCCAGCAGTTCGACTAGCGGGTACGAGCAGTACTTC. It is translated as CASSSTSGYEQYF.

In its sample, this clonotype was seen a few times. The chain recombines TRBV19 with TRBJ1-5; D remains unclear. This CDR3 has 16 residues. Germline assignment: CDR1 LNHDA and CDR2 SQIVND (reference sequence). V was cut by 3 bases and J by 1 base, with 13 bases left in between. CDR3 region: CASSMDPAASNQPQHF. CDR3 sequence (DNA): TGTGCCAGTAGTATGGACCCGGCCGCAAGCAATCAGCCCCAGCATTTT. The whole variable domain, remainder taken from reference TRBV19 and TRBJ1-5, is DGGITQSPKYLFRKEGQNVTLSCEQNLNHDAMYWYRQDPGQGLRLIYYSQIVNDFQKGDIAEGYSVSREKKESFPLTVTSAQKNPTAFYLCASSMDPAASNQPQHFGDGTRLSIL.

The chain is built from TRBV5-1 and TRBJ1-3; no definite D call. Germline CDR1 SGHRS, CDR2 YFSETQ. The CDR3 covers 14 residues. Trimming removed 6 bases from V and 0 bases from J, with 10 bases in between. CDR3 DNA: TGCGCCAGCAATGACGGCTACTCTGGAAACACCATATATTTT. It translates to CASNDGYSGNTIYF. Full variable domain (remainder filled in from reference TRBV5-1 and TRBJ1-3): KAGVTQTPRYLIKTRGQQVTLSCSPISGHRSVSWYQQTPGQGLQFLFEYFSETQRNKGNFPGRFSGRQFSNSRSEMNVSTLELGDSALYLCASNDGYSGNTIYFGEGSWLTVV.